The source of this T cell receptor beta chain is a study of persistence of HIV-infected CD4 T cells. On the study more broadly: A larger, less memory-rich fraction responded to anti-CD3/anti-CD28 beads than to antigen. Findings of the study overall: Degenerate expanded CDR3beta sequences were enriched among CMV- and Gag-responding cells.

On this clone: Antigen specificity is unknown.

The germline V gene has CDR1 MNHNS and CDR2 SASEGT. Trimming left V 0 bases short and J 1 base short, with 10 bases between. This CDR3 comprises 16 residues. Cells were stimulated nonspecifically with anti-CD3/anti-CD28 magnetic beads. CD4+ T cells upregulating both CD40 ligand and CD69 were sorted as responding cells. The immunoSEQ assay was version 4, run in survey mode. TCRdb keeps only in-frame clones here, not all; method: immunoSEQ multiplex PCR. The repertoire includes roughly 43,000 clones, roughly 90% of them detected once, and approximately 1.8% sits in the top ten. Sequencing used CD4+ T cells sorted from PBMCs after approximately 19-hour stimulation, obtained from a patient who received antiretroviral therapy. This TCR was recovered from an adult man with HIV who was CMV-seropositive. The chain combines TRBV6-1 with TRBJ2-1; no reliable D call. CDR3 coding DNA: TGTGCCAGCAGTGAAGCGCACTACCAGTCCTACAATGAGCAGTTCTTC. Translating gives CASSEAHYQSYNEQFF.